Listed below are T cell receptor beta chains from one sample, sequenced in a study of blood T cell repertoires in COVID-19. Libraries were prepared by immunoSEQ multiplex PCR; TCRdb keeps only in-frame clonotypes and omits some of them. Here the sample spans some 66,000 clones, roughly 80% being singletons. The sample comprised peripheral blood. These receptors were collected from a man aged 60 to 75 with acute or convalescent COVID-19. CDR3s include the opening cysteine and the closing phenylalanine or tryptophan. A D gene is named only where the DNA matches it firmly. Clone size, where shown, is once, few, many, or a class for clones that have expanded.

clone size | D gene | J gene | V gene | CDR3 protein
. | . | TRBJ1-1 | TRBV6-5 | CASSPSLQRNTEAFF
. | . | TRBJ1-1 | TRBV7-9 | CASSPGTMNTEAFF
. | . | TRBJ1-6 | TRBV6-1 | CASSEAGGIITTSESSPLHF
. | TRBD1 | TRBJ2-2 | TRBV11-3 | CASSGRTGGKSGELFF
. | TRBD2 | TRBJ2-3 | TRBV19 | CASKGSGLAGGTDTQYF
once | . | TRBJ2-5 | TRBV19 | CASTSGAGALEAQYF
. | TRBD1 | TRBJ1-2 | TRBV5-1 | CASSIGQGDYGYTF
. | . | TRBJ1-1 | TRBV27 | CASSLGRGTEAFF
. | TRBD1 | TRBJ1-2 | TRBV19 | CASSTKRTGLHGYTF
. | . | TRBJ1-2 | TRBV18 | CASSPQGEGASGYTF
. | . | TRBJ1-3 | TRBV7-2 | CASSIGAAGGSGNTIYF
. | TRBD1 | TRBJ1-5 | TRBV5-1 | CASSPDGQGNQPQHF
. | . | TRBJ1-1 | TRBV7-2 | CASSLRGLDEAFF
. | TRBD1 | TRBJ1-1 | TRBV29-1 | CSVRVTGGNTEAFF
. | . | TRBJ2-3 | TRBV2 | CASSPVRGRGSTDTQYF
once | TRBD2 | TRBJ2-3 | TRBV5-4 | CASSSKRTSGATDTQYF
. | . | TRBJ1-1 | TRBV6-1 | CASSGNPYEAQGTEAFF
. | . | TRBJ1-1 | TRBV6-4 | CASRDTNMNTEAFF
. | TRBD1 | TRBJ2-7 | TRBV7-2 | CASSLVGGQGVHEQYF
. | . | TRBJ2-7 | TRBV6-2/TRBV6-3 | CASSSVGANEQYF
. | TRBD1 | TRBJ1-1 | TRBV4-3 | CASSRGDRVATEAFF
once | . | TRBJ1-6 | TRBV18 | CASSLDNSPLHF
. | . | TRBJ1-5 | TRBV6-5 | CASSKQFNSNQPQHF
. | . | TRBJ2-3 | TRBV2 | CASRQGPFFSDTQYF
. | TRBD1 | TRBJ1-1 | TRBV13 | CASSITDRGTWNTEAFF
. | TRBD1 | TRBJ1-6 | TRBV10-2 | CASSQRRDRGNSPLHF
. | TRBD2 | TRBJ2-7 | TRBV7-2 | CATSAGGPEQYF
. | . | TRBJ2-2 | TRBV7-9 | CASSLGAWNSSLAGELFF
. | . | TRBJ2-1 | TRBV10-3 | CATAVEAYNEQFF
. | . | TRBJ1-5 | TRBV6-2/TRBV6-3 | CASSYSFVRADQPQHF
. | . | TRBJ2-7 | TRBV5-1 | CASSSQGPLYEQYF
. | TRBD1 | TRBJ2-3 | TRBV14 | CASSQGDRGLVYTQYF
. | . | TRBJ1-4 | TRBV19 | CASSIPRGGSNEKLFF
. | . | TRBJ1-5 | TRBV6-2/TRBV6-3 | CASSYVTGRMVDQPQHF
few | . | TRBJ1-1 | TRBV18 | CASSPPAGNTEAFF
. | . | TRBJ1-5 | TRBV6-5 | CASSPEPFNQPQHF
. | . | TRBJ1-2 | TRBV6-4 | CASSDYPSFYGYTF
. | . | TRBJ2-1 | TRBV29-1 | CSAGPGNNEQFF
. | . | TRBJ1-4 | TRBV7-2 | CASSLAPVGGEKLFF
. | TRBD1 | TRBJ1-1 | TRBV5-1 | CASSLEQGAAFF
. | TRBD1 | TRBJ1-2 | TRBV15 | CATSRQGGGYGYTF
. | TRBD1 | TRBJ2-3 | TRBV10-1 | CASSETTGADTQYF
. | . | TRBJ2-7 | TRBV15 | CATSRGGTGSYEQYF
. | . | TRBJ2-3 | TRBV11-3 | CASSLEAGRTDTQYF
. | . | TRBJ1-2 | TRBV4-3 | CASSEAQANYGYTF
. | . | TRBJ1-1 | TRBV6-2/TRBV6-3 | CASSTVNTEAFF
few | . | TRBJ1-1 | TRBV2 | CASSEGSGTEAFF
few | . | TRBJ1-1 | TRBV6-2/TRBV6-3 | CASSPTTNTEAFF
. | . | TRBJ1-1 | TRBV15 | CATSRFNEANTEAFF
. | . | TRBJ1-2 | TRBV6-2/TRBV6-3 | CASSPRAGYTF
. | TRBD2 | TRBJ2-5 | TRBV11-3 | CASSPGSGGETQYF
. | TRBD1 | TRBJ1-2 | TRBV7-6 | CASSGTGSSNYGYTF
. | TRBD1 | TRBJ1-1 | TRBV10-1 | CASSQGTGGTEAFF
. | . | TRBJ1-5 | TRBV6-5 | CASSSGLDNQPQHF
. | TRBD1 | TRBJ2-3 | TRBV25-1 | CASSDRDRVIDTQYF
. | TRBD1 | TRBJ1-5 | TRBV3-1/TRBV3-2 | CASSQRDRPGPQHF
. | TRBD1 | TRBJ1-5 | TRBV6-2/TRBV6-3 | CASSDRGGQPQHF